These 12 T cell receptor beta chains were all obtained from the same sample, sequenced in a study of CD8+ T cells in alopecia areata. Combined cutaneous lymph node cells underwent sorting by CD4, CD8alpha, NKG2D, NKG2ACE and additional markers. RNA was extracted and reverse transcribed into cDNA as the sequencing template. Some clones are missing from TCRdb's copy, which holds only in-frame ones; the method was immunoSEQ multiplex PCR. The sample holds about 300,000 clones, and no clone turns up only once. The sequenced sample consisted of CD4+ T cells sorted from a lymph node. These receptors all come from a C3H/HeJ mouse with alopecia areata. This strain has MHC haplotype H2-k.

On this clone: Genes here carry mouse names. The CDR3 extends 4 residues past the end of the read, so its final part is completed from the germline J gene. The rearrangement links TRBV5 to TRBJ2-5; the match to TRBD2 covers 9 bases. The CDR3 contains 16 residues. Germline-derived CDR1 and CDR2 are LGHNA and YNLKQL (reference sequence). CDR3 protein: CASSQNPGTGTDTQYF. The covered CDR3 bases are TGTGCCAGCAGCCAAAATCCCGGGACTGGGACAGAC.

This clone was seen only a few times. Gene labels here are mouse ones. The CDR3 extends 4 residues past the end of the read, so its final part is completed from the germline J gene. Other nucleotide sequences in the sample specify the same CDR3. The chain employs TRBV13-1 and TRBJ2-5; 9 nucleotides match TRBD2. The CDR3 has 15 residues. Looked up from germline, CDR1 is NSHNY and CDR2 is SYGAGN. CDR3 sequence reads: CASSDALGGRDTQYF. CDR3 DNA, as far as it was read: TGTGCCAGCAGTGATGCATTGGGGGGGCGAGAC.

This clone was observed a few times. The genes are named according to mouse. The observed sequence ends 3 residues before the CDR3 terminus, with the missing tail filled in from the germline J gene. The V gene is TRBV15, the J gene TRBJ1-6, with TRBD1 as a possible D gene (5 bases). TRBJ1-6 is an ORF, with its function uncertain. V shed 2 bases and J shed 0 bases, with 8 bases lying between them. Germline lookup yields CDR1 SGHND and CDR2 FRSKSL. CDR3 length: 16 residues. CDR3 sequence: CASSLMDNSYNSPLYF. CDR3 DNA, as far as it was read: TGTGCCAGCAGTTTAATGGACAATTCCTATAATTCGCCC.

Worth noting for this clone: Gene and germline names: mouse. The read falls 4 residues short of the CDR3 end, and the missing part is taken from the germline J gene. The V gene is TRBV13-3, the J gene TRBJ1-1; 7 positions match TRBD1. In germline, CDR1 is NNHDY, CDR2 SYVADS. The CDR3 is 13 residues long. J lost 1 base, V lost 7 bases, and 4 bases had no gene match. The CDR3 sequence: CASGRTGNTEVFF. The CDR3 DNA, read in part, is TGTGCCAGCGGTCGGACAGGGAACACA.

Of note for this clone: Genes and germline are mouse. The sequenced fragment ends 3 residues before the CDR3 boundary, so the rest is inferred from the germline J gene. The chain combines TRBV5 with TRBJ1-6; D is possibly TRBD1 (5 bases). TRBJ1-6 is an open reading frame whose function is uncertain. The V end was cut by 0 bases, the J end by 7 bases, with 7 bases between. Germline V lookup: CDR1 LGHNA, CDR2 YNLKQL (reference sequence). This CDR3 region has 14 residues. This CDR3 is CASSQDGGNSPLYF. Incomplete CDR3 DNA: TGTGCCAGCAGCCAAGATGGGGGAAATTCGCCC.

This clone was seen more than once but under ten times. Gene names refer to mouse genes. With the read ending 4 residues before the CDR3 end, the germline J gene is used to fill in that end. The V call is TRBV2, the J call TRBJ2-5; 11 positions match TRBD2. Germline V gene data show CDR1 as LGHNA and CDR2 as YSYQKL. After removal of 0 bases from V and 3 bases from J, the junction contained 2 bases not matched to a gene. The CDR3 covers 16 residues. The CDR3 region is CASSQDRDWGQDTQYF. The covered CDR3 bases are TGTGCCAGCAGCCAAGACCGGGACTGGGGGCAAGAC.

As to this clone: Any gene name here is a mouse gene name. The CDR3 DNA, read in part, is TGTGCCAGCAGTATAGAACTGGGGGTCCCTTAT. It translates to CASSIELGVPY. The entire CDR3 protein is CASSIELGVPYEQYF. The chain recombines TRBV19 with TRBJ2-7; 8 nucleotides agree with TRBD2. Coverage ceases 4 residues before the CDR3 finishes, and the germline J gene fills in the end. The CDR3 is 15 amino acids. Germline V gene lookup returns CDR1 FNHDT and CDR2 SITEND (reference sequence).

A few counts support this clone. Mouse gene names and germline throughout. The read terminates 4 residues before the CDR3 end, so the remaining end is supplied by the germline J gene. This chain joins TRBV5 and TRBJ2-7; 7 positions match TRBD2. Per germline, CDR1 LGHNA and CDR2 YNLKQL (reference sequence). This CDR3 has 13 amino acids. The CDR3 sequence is CASSQPGLDEQYF. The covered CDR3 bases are TGTGCCAGCAGCCAACCAGGACTGGAT.

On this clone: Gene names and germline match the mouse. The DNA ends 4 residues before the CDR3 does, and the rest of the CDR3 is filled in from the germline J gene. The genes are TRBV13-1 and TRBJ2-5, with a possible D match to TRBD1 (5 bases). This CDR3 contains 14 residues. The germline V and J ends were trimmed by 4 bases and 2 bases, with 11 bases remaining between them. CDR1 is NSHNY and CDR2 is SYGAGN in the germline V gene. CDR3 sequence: CASSSGPVQDTQYF. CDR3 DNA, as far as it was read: TGTGCCAGCAGTTCAGGGCCCGTCCAAGAC.

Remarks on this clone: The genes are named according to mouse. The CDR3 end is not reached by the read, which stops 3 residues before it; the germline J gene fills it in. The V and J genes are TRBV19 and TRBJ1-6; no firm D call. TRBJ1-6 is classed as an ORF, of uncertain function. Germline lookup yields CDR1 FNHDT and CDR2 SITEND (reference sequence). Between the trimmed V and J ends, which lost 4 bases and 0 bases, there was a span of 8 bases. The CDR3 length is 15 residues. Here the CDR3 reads CASSPQDSYNSPLYF. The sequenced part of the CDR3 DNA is TGTGCCAGCAGTCCCCAGGATTCCTATAATTCGCCC.

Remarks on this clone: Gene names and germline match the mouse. CDR3 DNA (partial): TGTGCCTGGAGTCTAGGAGGGGTTTTTGCAGAA. It yields the protein CAWSLGGVFAE. The entire CDR3 reads CAWSLGGVFAETLYF. The chain uses TRBV31 and TRBJ2-3; D is possibly TRBD1 (5 bases). The missing CDR3 end, 4 residues past where the read stops, is filled in from the germline J gene. This CDR3 contains 15 residues. The germline V gene encodes CDR1 GKSSPN and CDR2 SITVG. Trimming pared 0 bases from V and 2 bases from J, leaving 12 bases between.

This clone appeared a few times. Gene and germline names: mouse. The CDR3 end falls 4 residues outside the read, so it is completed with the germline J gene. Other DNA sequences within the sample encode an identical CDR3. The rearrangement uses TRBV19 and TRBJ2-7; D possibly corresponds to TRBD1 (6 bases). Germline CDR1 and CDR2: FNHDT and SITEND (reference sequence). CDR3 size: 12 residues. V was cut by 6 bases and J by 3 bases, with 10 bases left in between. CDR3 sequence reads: CASTRDNYEQYF. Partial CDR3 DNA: TGTGCCAGCACCAGGGACAACTAT.